Each of the 13 T cell receptor beta chains below was sequenced from the same sample in a study of blood T cell repertoires in COVID-19. Produced via immunoSEQ multiplex PCR; TCRdb's table is partial and in-frame only. There are 250,000 to 300,000 clones in the sample; around 80% occur only once, and roughly 4.7% lies in the top ten. The material sequenced was PBMCs or T cells enriched from blood (not recorded which). These receptors all come from a man aged 35-49 years who had been exposed to COVID-19.

The rearrangement links TRBV5-1 to TRBJ1-2, with a possible D match to TRBD1 (5 bases). The CDR3 is 11 residues long. The germline gives CDR1 SGHRS, CDR2 YFSETQ. This CDR3 reads CGQDTNYGYTF. The DNA for the CDR3 is TGCGGTCAGGACACGAACTATGGCTACACCTTC. Variable domain in full (rest from reference TRBV5-1 and TRBJ1-2): KAGVTQTPRYLIKTRGQQVTLSCSPISGHRSVSWYQQTPGQGLQFLFEYFSETQRNKGNFPGRFSGRQFSNSRSEMNVSTLELGDSALYLCGQDTNYGYTFGSGTRLTVV.

The chain combines TRBV3-1 (or the pseudogene TRBV3-2) with TRBJ2-1, with D possibly TRBD2 on 6 matching bases. Germline-derived CDR1 and CDR2 are LGHDT and YNNKEL (reference sequence). The CDR3 runs to 17 residues. The germline V and J ends were trimmed by 0 bases and 2 bases, with 14 bases remaining between them. CDR3 DNA: TGTGCCAGCAGCCAAGAGGAGGGAGTAACAACCTACAATGAGCAGTTCTTC. Translation gives CASSQEEGVTTYNEQFF.

The V and J genes are TRBV2 and TRBJ1-6; 8 bases are a match to TRBD1. The V gene end was trimmed by 7 bases and the J gene end by 15 bases; junction bases not matched to a gene: 17. The CDR3 is 15 amino acids. Germline CDR1 is SNHLY and CDR2 is FYNNEI. The CDR3 DNA reads as TGTGCCAGCACCCGGGACAGGATTTTTTCCGGGGTCCTCCACTTT. It specifies CASTRDRIFSGVLHF.

The genes are TRBV15 and TRBJ2-7, with D possibly being TRBD1 (5 bases). Germline CDR1 reads LNHNV; CDR2 reads YYDKDF (reference sequence). The CDR3 loop spans 15 amino acids. The germline V and J ends were trimmed by 1 base and 0 bases, with 10 bases remaining between them. The CDR3 DNA sequence: TGTGCCACCAGCAGAGGGAGACAGCCCTCCTACGAGCAGTACTTC. Its protein is CATSRGRQPSYEQYF.

The rearrangement links TRBV6-5 to TRBJ2-5; 10 nucleotides agree with TRBD1. With 5 bases clipped from V and 5 bases from J, the junction kept 5 bases outside the gene matches. Germline CDR1 is MNHEY and CDR2 is SVGAGI. This CDR3 is built from 14 residues. DNA for the CDR3: TGTGCCAGCAGTCAGACAGGGGGCAGGGAGACCCAGTACTTC. Its protein is CASSQTGGRETQYF.

This clone was counted between two and nine times. The V call is TRBV10-3, the J call TRBJ1-5, with TRBD1 matching 8 bases. CDR1 and CDR2 from the germline V gene are ENHRY and SYGVKD. The CDR3 runs 15 residues. V trimming: 0 bases; J trimming: 7 bases; junction bases outside the gene matches: 5. The CDR3: CAISESFGTGQPQHF. The CDR3 DNA reads TGTGCCATCAGTGAGTCGTTTGGGACAGGCCAGCCCCAGCATTTT.

The J gene is TRBJ2-7, the V gene TRBV5-1, with 9 bases lining up with TRBD1. Germline loops: CDR1 SGHRS, CDR2 YFSETQ. V trimming: 4 bases; J trimming: 5 bases; junction bases outside the gene matches: 4. The CDR3 is 13 amino acids. CDR3: CASSPGQGNEQYF. The DNA of the CDR3 is TGCGCCAGCAGCCCGGGACAGGGAAACGAGCAGTACTTC.

DNA of the CDR3: TGTGCCAGTAGAGAGGGGGTGGGGGCGCCCCAGCATTTT. Residues: CASREGVGAPQHF. The chain joins TRBV19 to TRBJ1-5, with D perhaps matching TRBD1 (6 bases). This CDR3 region has 13 residues. Germline V CDR1 and CDR2: LNHDA, SQIVND (reference sequence). Trimming took 6 bases from V and 9 from J, leaving 15 bases between them. The complete variable domain, with remaining parts taken from reference TRBV19 and TRBJ1-5, reads DGGITQSPKYLFRKEGQNVTLSCEQNLNHDAMYWYRQDPGQGLRLIYYSQIVNDFQKGDIAEGYSVSREKKESFPLTVTSAQKNPTAFYLCASREGVGAPQHFGDGTRLSIL.

The V call is TRBV6-5, the J call TRBJ2-1; 9 bases fit TRBD2. V shed 11 bases, J shed 6 bases, and the junction held 14 bases outside the gene matches. CDR1 and CDR2 from the germline V gene are MNHEY and SVGAGI. The CDR3 has 15 residues. The CDR3 loop is CASTGAGGQFNEQFF. The CDR3 DNA is TGTGCCTCGACCGGGGCGGGAGGGCAGTTCAATGAGCAGTTCTTC.

The rearrangement uses TRBV28 and TRBJ1-5; the D gene is possibly TRBD1 (6 bases). Trimming shortened V by 7 bases and J by 7 bases, and 17 bases separated the two germline ends. CDR3 length: 14 residues. Germline CDR1 is MDHEN and CDR2 is SYDVKM. The CDR3 DNA follows: TGTGCCAGCACCCCTATACAGGGACGGCAGCCCCAGCATTTT. Encoded protein: CASTPIQGRQPQHF.

This clone appeared once. The V and J genes are TRBV12-3 or TRBV12-4 and TRBJ2-3, with D maybe TRBD2 (6 bases). Between the trimmed V and J ends, which lost 7 bases and 1 base, there was a span of 9 bases. This CDR3 region has 13 residues. For the CDR3, the DNA is TGTGCCAGCAAGGCTAGCGGCACAGATACGCAGTATTTT. It yields the protein CASKASGTDTQYF.

The chain is built from TRBV11-2 and TRBJ1-1; 8 nucleotides align to TRBD1. This CDR3 is 17 amino acids long. V lost 5 bases and J lost 8; bases outside the gene matches: 19. Germline V gives CDR1 SGHAT, CDR2 FQNNGV. CDR3 DNA: TGTGCCAGCAGCACCCTAGCAGGGGGCCAAGTGTATCGGGAAGCTTTCTTT. Its protein product is CASSTLAGGQVYREAFF. Full variable domain (remainder filled in from reference TRBV11-2 and TRBJ1-1): EAGVAQSPRYKIIEKRQSVAFWCNPISGHATLYWYQQILGQGPKLLIQFQNNGVVDDSQLPKDRFSAERLKGVDSTLKIQPAKLEDSAVYLCASSTLAGGQVYREAFFGQGTRLTVV.

This clone was detected only a few times. This chain joins TRBV9 and TRBJ1-1; D is unresolved. The V gene lost 0 bases and the J gene lost 1 base, with 7 bases spanning the gap. Germline V gene sequence: CDR1 SGDLS, CDR2 YYNGEE. The CDR3 has 14 amino acids. CDR3 residues: CASSVGRRNTEAFF. In nucleotides, the CDR3 is TGTGCCAGCAGCGTAGGCAGAAGGAACACTGAAGCTTTCTTT.